This entry concerns a single T cell receptor (beta chain). Within the sample, other DNA sequences also encode this same CDR3. As originally analysed: Amplification of reference gene primers provided the estimated nucleated cell counts. Method: immunoSEQ multiplex PCR; TCRdb's copy keeps in-frame clones and lacks some. D and trimming were read from the DNA, whereas the V and J calls and clone size are those reported in that table. The table shows approximately 200,000 clones, with roughly 86% occurring only once. This sample is part of a study of blood T cell repertoires in COVID-19. For the study at large: Material from acute and convalescent COVID-19 was sourced from the United States, Italy and Spain. PBMCs, B-cell-depleted T cells, or T cells were the source of the cDNA or gDNA that made up the material.

This CDR3 is built from 14 residues. V was shortened by 0 bases and J by 5 bases, with 11 bases between the two germline ends. CDR1 is SGHRS, CDR2 YFSETQ, per germline. This sequence was found in a woman aged 55-69 years with acute or convalescent COVID-19. Source material: peripheral blood. The V call is TRBV5-1, the J call TRBJ1-1; D is unresolved. As DNA, the CDR3 is TGCGCCAGCAGCTTGGCCGGAGGGCAGACTGAAGCTTTCTTT. Its translation is CASSLAGGQTEAFF.